These 25 T cell receptor beta chains share one sample of origin, sequenced in a study of T cells in Graves' hyperthyroidism and ophthalmopathy. What was amplified from RNA transcripts were TCR beta CDR3 regions. Initially, a first-round RT-PCR of the TCR CDR3 employed the HTBI primer set. TCRdb fed the multiplex PCR reads into MiXCR, producing one record per CDR3 protein. Of a few hundred thousand distinct CDR3 sequences in the sample, less than 20% are singletons; the top ten hold roughly 7.7%. Sequencing was performed on blood. The receptors were sampled from a woman aged 18-30 years with Graves' hyperthyroidism.

The sample holds many counts of this clonotype. The rearrangement links TRBV6-1 to TRBJ1-6; tentatively, D is TRBD1 (6 bases). Looked up from germline, CDR1 is MNHNS and CDR2 is SASEGT. The CDR3 totals 15 residues. V shed 7 bases and J shed 7 bases, with 17 bases lying between them. CDR3 in amino acids: CASTMGWGANSPLHF. CDR3 in DNA: TGTGCCAGCACGATGGGATGGGGGGCGAATTCACCCCTCCACTTT.

The sample holds many counts of this clonotype. The chain carries TRBV3-1 and TRBJ2-7; D is ambiguous. Germline CDR1 and CDR2: LGHDT and YNNKEL (reference sequence). CDR3 length: 11 amino acids. The V end was cut by 4 bases, the J end by 6 bases, with 7 bases between. CDR3 in amino acids: CASSLIGEQYF. CDR3 DNA: TGTGCCAGCAGCCTGATTGGCGAGCAGTACTTC.

The sample holds many counts of this clonotype. The chain links TRBV3-1 to TRBJ2-2, with TRBD1 as a possible D gene (6 bases). CDR3 size: 14 residues. V was shortened by 2 bases and J by 4 bases, with 8 bases between the two germline ends. Germline assignment: CDR1 LGHDT and CDR2 YNNKEL (reference sequence). Written as DNA, the CDR3 is TGTGCCAGCAGCCAACAGGGGAGCACCGGGGAGCTGTTTTTT. Translation: CASSQQGSTGELFF.

This clonotype was seen ten or more times. The chain has TRBV12-3 or TRBV12-4 and TRBJ2-7; 7 bases align to TRBD2. J gave up 3 bases and V 6 bases, and 11 bases lay outside the gene matches. This CDR3 region has 15 residues. The CDR3 DNA reads as TGTGCCAGCAGCTCGGCAGTGGGGGGGTACTACGAGCAGTACTTC. Protein: CASSSAVGGYYEQYF.

At least ten counts were recorded for this clonotype. The rearrangement links TRBV2 to TRBJ2-2; no clear D gene. V was cut by 4 bases and J by 3 bases, with 9 bases left in between. Germline CDR1 reads SNHLY; CDR2 reads FYNNEI. CDR3 length equals 14 residues. CDR3 loop: CASSGIGYTGELFF. CDR3 in DNA: TGTGCCAGCAGTGGTATAGGATACACCGGGGAGCTGTTTTTT.

This clonotype was recorded at least ten times. In DNA form, the CDR3 reads TGTGCCAGCAGCCCAGGGCTCCGAGGGGCCTACGAGCAGTACTTC. Its translation: CASSPGLRGAYEQYF. The chain carries TRBV7-6 and TRBJ2-7, with D perhaps TRBD1 or TRBD2 (5 bases each). The CDR3 totals 15 residues. Germline values: CDR1 SGHVS, CDR2 FNYEAQ. V lost 5 bases, J lost 2 bases, and 16 bases lay in between.

This clonotype has at least ten counts. This sequence joins TRBV6-5 and TRBJ2-1; D not certain. The CDR3 consists of 16 residues. The germline CDR1 and CDR2 sequences are MNHEY and SVGAGI. Trimming cost V 0 bases and J 0 bases, with 9 bases left between them. The CDR3 bases are TGTGCCAGCAGTTACTCGGTGGGAAGCTCCTACAATGAGCAGTTCTTC. Its translation: CASSYSVGSSYNEQFF.

This clonotype was found many times. This sequence joins TRBV12-5 and TRBJ2-7; D ambiguous. CDR1 is LGHNT and CDR2 is FRNRAP in the germline V gene. The ends were cut back, 1 base at V and 2 bases at J, with 6 bases in the middle. The CDR3 totals 13 residues. CDR3 sequence: CASGLDKAYEQYF. CDR3 sequence (DNA): TGTGCTAGTGGTTTGGACAAAGCCTACGAGCAGTACTTC.

This clonotype was seen ten or more times. The genes are TRBV12-3 or TRBV12-4 and TRBJ1-5; D not certain. The V end lost 3 bases, the J end lost 8 bases, and 11 bases lay between the germline ends. The CDR3 totals 13 residues. CDR3 nucleotides: TGTGCCAGCAGTTTCGGCAGCCAGAAGCCCCAGCATTTT. It is translated as CASSFGSQKPQHF.

This clonotype has a count of ten or more. The chain carries TRBV20-1 and TRBJ2-7; TRBD2 aligns across 13 bases. The V and J ends lost 3 bases and 3 bases, in that order; junction bases with no gene match: 5. CDR1 is DFQATT, CDR2 SNEGSKA, per germline (reference sequence). The CDR3 extends over 15 amino acids. The CDR3 loop reads CSASGTSGDYYEQYF. Written as DNA, the CDR3 is TGCAGTGCTAGCGGGACTAGCGGGGATTACTACGAGCAGTACTTC.

This clonotype has ten or more counts. The CDR3 DNA follows: TGTGCCAGCAGTTTATGGGGACAGGGGGCTTTGATGGATCAGCCCCAGCATTTT. Translating gives CASSLWGQGALMDQPQHF. J is TRBJ1-5 and V is TRBV27, with 12 positions matching TRBD1. This CDR3 is 18 amino acids long. The V and J ends lost 1 base and 5 bases, in that order; junction bases with no gene match: 9. Germline lookup yields CDR1 MNHEY and CDR2 SMNVEV (reference sequence).

This clonotype occurred many times. V usage is TRBV6-5 and J usage is TRBJ2-6, with TRBD2 matching 7 bases. V gave up 2 bases and J gave up 4 bases; unmatched junction bases: 2. CDR3 length: 15 residues. Looked up from germline, CDR1 is MNHEY and CDR2 is SVGAGI. Here the CDR3 DNA reads TGTGCCAGCAGTTACGCGGGGGTCGGGGCCAACGTCCTGACTTTC. Translated: CASSYAGVGANVLTF.

The chain employs TRBV11-1 and TRBJ2-5; D gene unclear. Germline loops: CDR1 SGHAT, CDR2 FQDESV (reference sequence). The length of the CDR3 is 13 residues. The V end lost 5 bases, the J end lost 5 bases, and 12 bases lay between the germline ends. Here the CDR3 reads CASSVGSVETQYF. In nucleotides, the CDR3 is TGTGCCAGCAGCGTAGGTAGTGTGGAGACCCAGTACTTC.

This clonotype came up many times. V gene TRBV29-1 combines with J gene TRBJ2-5; 9 positions match TRBD2. From germline, CDR1 is SQVTM and CDR2 ANQGSEA. The ends lost 4 bases at V and 10 bases at J; junction bases unmatched: 13. The CDR3 has 14 residues. DNA for the CDR3: TGCAGCGTTGGGCCCGGGACTAGCACCGGGCGCCAGTACTTC. Its translation: CSVGPGTSTGRQYF.

This clonotype was picked up many times. This chain links TRBV12-3 or TRBV12-4 with TRBJ2-1; D not resolved. The CDR3 runs 10 residues. V was trimmed by 11 bases and J by 10 bases, leaving 12 bases between them. The CDR3 loop is CAASYREQFF. DNA for the CDR3: TGTGCCGCTTCCTACCGGGAGCAGTTCTTC.

In its sample, this clonotype was seen many times. The chain joins TRBV6-2 or TRBV6-3 to TRBJ2-1; D is ambiguous. The CDR3 is made up of 11 amino acids. V lost 4 bases and J lost 10, with 8 bases in between. Germline V gene sequence: CDR1 MNHEY, CDR2 SVGEGT. The CDR3 coding sequence is TGTGCCAGCAGTTTAACACGCGAGCAGTTCTTC. It translates to CASSLTREQFF.

Ten or more counts support this clonotype. The rearrangement joins TRBV5-4 to TRBJ2-1; D perhaps matches TRBD2 (5 bases). The CDR3 is 12 residues long. Trimming stripped 0 bases from V and 10 bases from J, with 8 bases between. Per germline, CDR1 SGHNT and CDR2 YYREEE (reference sequence). As DNA, the CDR3 is TGTGCCAGCAGCTTGGACGCGGGCGAGCAGTTCTTC. Its protein is CASSLDAGEQFF. Drawing the rest from reference TRBV5-4 and TRBJ2-1, the complete variable domain is ETGVTQSPTHLIKTRGQQVTLRCSSQSGHNTVSWYQQALGQGPQFIFQYYREEENGRGNFPPRFSGLQFPNYSSELNVNALELDDSALYLCASSLDAGEQFFGPGTRLTVL.

This clonotype was picked up many times. The gene calls are TRBV2 and TRBJ2-3; D perhaps matches TRBD2 (5 bases). This CDR3 has 15 amino acids. CDR1 SNHLY and CDR2 FYNNEI come from the germline V gene. Between the trimmed V and J ends, which lost 6 bases and 0 bases, there was a span of 13 bases. The CDR3 region has the DNA TGTGCCAGCAGCCTCCGTGGGAGCAGCACAGATACGCAGTATTTT. It translates to CASSLRGSSTDTQYF.

This clonotype has a count of ten or more. V is TRBV6-1 and J is TRBJ1-6; a weak D match, TRBD1 (5 bases). This CDR3 has 13 amino acids. Deletions cut 7 bases from V and 9 bases from J, with 13 bases between. Germline CDR1 MNHNS, CDR2 SASEGT. The CDR3 region is CASTGGISSPLHF. CDR3 bases: TGTGCCAGCACGGGGGGAATAAGTTCACCCCTCCACTTT.

This clonotype was counted ten times or more. The chain joins TRBV11-2 to TRBJ2-7; maybe TRBD1 (7 bases). Looked up from germline, CDR1 is SGHAT and CDR2 is FQNNGV. The V gene lost 3 bases and the J gene lost 4 bases, with 13 bases spanning the gap. This CDR3 has 14 amino acids. The CDR3 protein is CASSFGGGLYEQYF. The CDR3 nucleotides are TGTGCCAGCAGCTTCGGAGGGGGCTTATACGAGCAGTACTTC.

This rearrangement joins TRBV4-1 to TRBJ2-3, with TRBD2 matching 10 bases. The ends lost 0 bases at V and 9 bases at J; junction bases unmatched: 6. Germline V gene sequence: CDR1 MGHRA, CDR2 YSYEKL. This CDR3 comprises 15 residues. CDR3 residues: CASSQDQRGGGTQYF. The CDR3 DNA reads as TGCGCCAGCAGCCAAGATCAGCGGGGGGGCGGCACGCAGTATTTT.

This clonotype was seen ten or more times. V is TRBV12-3 or TRBV12-4 and J is TRBJ1-1; TRBD1 agrees at 7 bases. The CDR3 loop spans 13 amino acids. The J segment lost 3 bases and the V segment lost 8 bases, leaving 6 bases of the junction unmatched. DNA of the CDR3: TGTGCCAGCTTTAGACAGGGCGACACTGAAGCTTTCTTT. It specifies CASFRQGDTEAFF.

This clonotype was detected ten times or more. This chain joins TRBV11-2 and TRBJ2-2; 14 bases map to TRBD2. CDR1 and CDR2 (germline): SGHAT, FQNNGV. V lost 5 bases, J lost 6 bases, and 5 bases stayed unmatched. The CDR3 contains 16 residues. Written as DNA, the CDR3 is TGTGCCAGCAGCGCAACGACTAGCGGGAGGGCCGGGGAGCTGTTTTTT. Amino acids: CASSATTSGRAGELFF.

This clonotype has more than one count but fewer than ten. The chain uses TRBV18 and TRBJ2-2, with no clear D. CDR3 length: 15 residues. Germline-derived CDR1 and CDR2 are KGHSH and LQKENI. Trimming left V 6 bases short and J 2 bases short, with 13 bases between. CDR3 protein: CASSWTSLNTGELFF. The CDR3 DNA reads TGTGCCAGCTCCTGGACCTCATTAAACACCGGGGAGCTGTTTTTT.

The table lists this clonotype with many counts. This chain links TRBV12-3 or TRBV12-4 with TRBJ2-7; 9 positions match TRBD2. This CDR3 contains 15 residues. Germline trimming cut 1 base from V and 2 bases from J; bases unmatched to any gene: 3. The CDR3 region has the DNA TGTGCCAGCAGTTTAGGGGCGGGAGGGCCCTACGAGCAGTACTTC. Translating gives CASSLGAGGPYEQYF.